The 14 T cell receptor beta chains below were found in one sample sequenced in a study of blood T cell repertoires in COVID-19. Assay: immunoSEQ multiplex PCR; the TCRdb copy retains only in-frame clones and omits some. Here the sample spans some 240,000 clones, 75% to 85% being singletons. Material for sequencing was peripheral blood. The receptor source for this set is a woman in her sixties or seventies with COVID-19, enrolled during active disease.

This chain links TRBV6-2 or TRBV6-3 with TRBJ2-7; 8 nucleotides line up with TRBD2. This CDR3 has 15 amino acids. V shed 6 bases and J 3 bases; nucleotides not matched to a gene: 10. From germline, CDR1 is MNHEY and CDR2 SVGEGT. The CDR3 region is CASSPGGTRHYEQYF. CDR3 bases: TGTGCCAGCAGCCCGGGAGGGACTAGACACTACGAGCAGTACTTC.

The chain employs TRBV7-2 and TRBJ2-7; the D gene is possibly TRBD1 (6 bases). Germline V gives CDR1 SGHTA, CDR2 FQGNSA. This CDR3 spans 14 amino acids. Trimming removed 3 bases at V and 0 bases at J, with 9 bases between. The CDR3 spells CASSLADSSYEQYF. The CDR3 bases are TGTGCCAGCAGCTTGGCGGACAGCTCCTACGAGCAGTACTTC.

The chain carries TRBV18 and TRBJ2-3; D is ambiguous. Germline V lookup: CDR1 KGHSH, CDR2 LQKENI. V gave up 6 bases and J gave up 0 bases, with 4 bases separating them. The CDR3 has 12 amino acids. CDR3 DNA: TGTGCCAGCTCCCTAAGCACAGATACGCAGTATTTT. It yields the protein CASSLSTDTQYF.

The gene calls are TRBV18 and TRBJ2-7; 15 bases line up with TRBD2. V dropped 1 base and J dropped 2; count of bases not matched to a gene: 9. CDR3 length: 19 amino acids. The germline V gene has CDR1 KGHSH and CDR2 LQKENI. The CDR3 spells CASSPRTSGRAPVTYEQYF. CDR3 DNA sequence: TGTGCCAGCTCACCACGGACTAGCGGGAGGGCCCCAGTTACCTACGAGCAGTACTTC.

CDR3 coding DNA: TGTGCCAGCAACCTGGCAGGACAGGGCTATGGCTACACCTTC. It codes for CASNLAGQGYGYTF. V gene TRBV2 combines with J gene TRBJ1-2; 8 bases are shared with TRBD1. Unmatched junction bases numbered 8, after V lost 7 bases and J lost 4 bases. This CDR3 region has 14 residues. Per germline, CDR1 SNHLY and CDR2 FYNNEI.

This clone was recorded a few times. The rearrangement uses TRBV9 and TRBJ2-5; 9 bases agree with TRBD2. The V and J ends lost 0 bases and 4 bases, in that order; junction bases with no gene match: 7. CDR1 SGDLS and CDR2 YYNGEE come from the germline V gene. The CDR3 runs to 16 residues. CDR3: CASSVDGAGGGETQYF. In DNA, the CDR3 is TGTGCCAGCAGCGTAGATGGGGCGGGAGGGGGAGAGACCCAGTACTTC.

The gene calls are TRBV5-1 and TRBJ2-1, with a weak D call TRBD1 (6 bases). The germline CDR1 and CDR2 sequences are SGHRS and YFSETQ. This CDR3 is built from 14 residues. Trimming stripped 4 bases from V and 3 bases from J, with 11 bases between. This chain's CDR3 is CASSVDSIYNEQFF. CDR3 DNA: TGCGCCAGCAGCGTGGACAGCATCTACAATGAGCAGTTCTTC.

The V call is TRBV6-5, the J call TRBJ2-7, with a possible D match to TRBD1 (6 bases). In germline, CDR1 is MNHEY, CDR2 SVGAGI. V lost 4 bases and J 0 bases, leaving 16 bases between the germline ends. The CDR3 contains 16 residues. CDR3 in DNA: TGTGCCAGCAGTTCATCCGGGACACAGAGCTCCTACGAGCAGTACTTC. It is translated as CASSSSGTQSSYEQYF.

The V and J genes are TRBV29-1 and TRBJ2-1; TRBD2 agrees at 10 bases. V gave up 8 bases and J gave up 1 base; unmatched junction bases: 5. Germline-derived CDR1 and CDR2 are SQVTM and ANQGSEA. The CDR3 spans 14 residues. The CDR3: CSTRGLASYNEQFF. CDR3 DNA: TGCAGCACGAGGGGACTAGCGTCCTACAATGAGCAGTTCTTC.

The rearrangement uses TRBV7-6 and TRBJ1-4; weak D call: TRBD1 (5 bases). The CDR3 contains 15 residues. Deletions cut 3 bases from V and 8 bases from J, with 16 bases between. The germline V gene encodes CDR1 SGHVS and CDR2 FNYEAQ. The CDR3 reads CASSLGGRFGEKLFF. The CDR3 DNA sequence: TGTGCCAGCAGCTTGGGGGGGAGGTTCGGAGAAAAACTGTTTTTT.

The chain carries TRBV6-4 and TRBJ2-3; D might be TRBD2 (5 bases). The germline V gene has CDR1 MRHNA and CDR2 SNTAGT. The CDR3 is 15 amino acids. V shed 5 bases and J shed 1 base, with 13 bases lying between them. This chain's CDR3 is CASSPGGKGTDTQYF. In DNA, the CDR3 is TGTGCCAGCAGTCCAGGAGGAAAGGGCACAGATACGCAGTATTTT.

The rearrangement uses TRBV19 and TRBJ1-5; TRBD1 agrees at 8 bases. Germline-derived CDR1 and CDR2 are LNHDA and SQIVND (reference sequence). This CDR3 spans 18 amino acids. The V gene end was trimmed by 3 bases and the J gene end by 6 bases; junction bases not matched to a gene: 16. In DNA, the CDR3 is TGTGCCAGTAGTATTTCTGGACAGGGAAGGGGCCTCGGTCAGCCCCAGCATTTT. This translates into CASSISGQGRGLGQPQHF.

The chain joins TRBV2 to TRBJ1-4; no clear D gene. V was pared by 2 bases and J by 5 bases, with 3 bases between. Per the germline V gene, CDR1 is SNHLY and CDR2 is FYNNEI. The CDR3 sequence is 12 residues long. Here the CDR3 DNA reads TGTGCCAGCAGTGAACCGAATGAAAAACTGTTTTTT. It yields the protein CASSEPNEKLFF.

The chain uses TRBV9 and TRBJ2-1; D is perhaps TRBD2 (6 bases). The V gene lost 6 bases and the J gene lost 1 base, with 11 bases spanning the gap. Germline assignment: CDR1 SGDLS and CDR2 YYNGEE. The CDR3 contains 14 residues. CDR3 nucleotide sequence: TGTGCCAGCACGGCGGGGAATTCCTACAATGAGCAGTTCTTC. This translates into CASTAGNSYNEQFF.